Included here is one TCR beta chain sequence, with context. Its target is not known. These data are taken from a study of T cell repertoires in cytomegalovirus infection. Study context: CMV infection plus the matching HLA type was flagged by public TCR beta signatures.

Using its own MiXCR run on the reads, TCRdb lists one record per CDR3 protein. The sample lists 100,000 or so distinct CDR3 sequences, 29% occurring once. Trimming pared 0 bases from V and 5 bases from J, leaving 7 bases between. The CDR3 covers 13 residues. In germline, CDR1 is MNHEY, CDR2 SVGAGI. The chain carries TRBV6-5 and TRBJ1-2, with no clear D. The sample consisted of CD8+ T cells from cultured PBMCs, taken from culture after CMV antigen stimulation. This TCR was sampled from a human donor in good health (CMV status not recorded). Some clones in this sample may be carry-over from other donors' samples. CDR3 nucleotides: TGTGCCAGCAGTTACTCCTACACATATGGCTACACCTTC. It specifies CASSYSYTYGYTF.